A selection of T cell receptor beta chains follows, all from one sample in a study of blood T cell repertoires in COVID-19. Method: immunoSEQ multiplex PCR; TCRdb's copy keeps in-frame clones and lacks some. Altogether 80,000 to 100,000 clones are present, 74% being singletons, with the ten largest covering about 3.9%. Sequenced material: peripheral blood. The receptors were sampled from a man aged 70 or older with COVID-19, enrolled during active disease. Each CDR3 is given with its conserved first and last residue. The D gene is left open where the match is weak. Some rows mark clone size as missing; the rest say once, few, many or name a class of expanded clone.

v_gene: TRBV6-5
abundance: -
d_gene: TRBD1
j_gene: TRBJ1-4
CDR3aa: CASSLTGTEGNEKLFF
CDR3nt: TGTGCCAGCAGTTTGACAGGGACCGAGGGGAATGAAAAACTGTTTTTT

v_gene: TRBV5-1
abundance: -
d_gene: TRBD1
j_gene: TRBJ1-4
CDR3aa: CASSLAGQGGEKLFF
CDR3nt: TGCGCCAGCAGCTTGGCGGGACAGGGGGGAGAAAAACTGTTTTTT

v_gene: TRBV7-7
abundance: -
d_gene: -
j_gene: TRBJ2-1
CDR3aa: CASSLGGSGPQFF
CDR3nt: TGTGCTAGCAGCTTAGGAGGGTCAGGTCCGCAGTTCTTC

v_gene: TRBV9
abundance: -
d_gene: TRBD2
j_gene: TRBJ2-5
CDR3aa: CASSVYRLADNQETQYF
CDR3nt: TGTGCCAGCAGCGTATATCGCCTAGCGGATAACCAAGAGACCCAGTACTTC

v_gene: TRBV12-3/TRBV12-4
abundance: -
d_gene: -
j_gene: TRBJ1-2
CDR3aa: CASSPDGNYGYTF
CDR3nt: TGTGCCAGCAGCCCCGACGGGAACTATGGCTACACCTTC

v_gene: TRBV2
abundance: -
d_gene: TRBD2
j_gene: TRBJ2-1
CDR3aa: CASSHPRGENSGRNVYNEQFF
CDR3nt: TGTGCCAGCAGTCACCCACGCGGGGAAAACAGCGGGAGGAACGTTTACAATGAGCAGTTCTTC

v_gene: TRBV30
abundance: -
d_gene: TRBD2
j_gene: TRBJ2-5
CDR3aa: CAWNRGAGTETQYF
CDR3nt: TGTGCCTGGAATCGCGGAGCGGGAACAGAGACCCAGTACTTC

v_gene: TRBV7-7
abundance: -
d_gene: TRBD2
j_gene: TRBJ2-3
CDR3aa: CASSPGGTQDTQYF
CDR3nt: TGTGCTAGCAGCCCGGGAGGGACGCAAGATACGCAGTATTTT

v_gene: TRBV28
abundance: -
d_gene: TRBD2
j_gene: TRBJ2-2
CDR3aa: CASIGGIAGLNTGELFF
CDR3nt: TGTGCCAGCATCGGTGGGATAGCGGGCCTGAACACCGGGGAGCTGTTTTTT

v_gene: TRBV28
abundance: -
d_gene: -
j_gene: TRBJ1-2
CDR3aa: CASSQIRDKTNYGYTF
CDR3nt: TGTGCCAGCAGTCAAATTCGGGACAAGACTAACTATGGCTACACCTTC

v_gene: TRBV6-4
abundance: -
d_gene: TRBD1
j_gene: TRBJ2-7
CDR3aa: CASSVAPEDRGPYWEQYF
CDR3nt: TGTGCCAGCAGTGTAGCGCCCGAGGACAGGGGACCCTATTGGGAGCAGTACTTC

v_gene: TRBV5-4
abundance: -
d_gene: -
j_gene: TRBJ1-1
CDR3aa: CASSLGEFAEAFF
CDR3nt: TGTGCCAGCAGCTTGGGAGAGTTTGCTGAAGCTTTCTTT

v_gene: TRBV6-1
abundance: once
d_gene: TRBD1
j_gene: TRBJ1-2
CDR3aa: CASSEPGGGYTF
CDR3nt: TGTGCCAGCAGTGAACCAGGGGGCGGCTACACCTTC

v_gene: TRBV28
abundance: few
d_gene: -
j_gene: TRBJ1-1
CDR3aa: CASSSLEASHLFGTEAFF
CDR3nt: TGTGCCAGCAGCAGTTTGGAGGCGAGCCACCTGTTTGGCACTGAAGCTTTCTTT

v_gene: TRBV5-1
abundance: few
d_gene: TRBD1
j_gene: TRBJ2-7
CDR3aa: CASRRQGADVSYEQYF
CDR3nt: TGCGCCAGCAGGCGTCAGGGGGCTGACGTTTCCTACGAGCAGTACTTC

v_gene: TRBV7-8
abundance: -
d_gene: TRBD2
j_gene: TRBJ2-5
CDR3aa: CASHLQAGSEGTQYF
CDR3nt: TGTGCCAGCCACCTACAAGCGGGGTCAGAGGGGACCCAGTACTTC

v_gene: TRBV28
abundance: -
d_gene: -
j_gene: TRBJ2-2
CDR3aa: CASTPYPAGTTSRGELFF
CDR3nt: TGTGCCAGCACCCCTTATCCGGCGGGAACAACGTCGCGGGGGGAGCTGTTTTTT

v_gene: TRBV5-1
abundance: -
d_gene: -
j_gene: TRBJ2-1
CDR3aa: CASSLGPSGVRNEQFF
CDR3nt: TGCGCCAGCAGCTTGGGGCCCTCGGGAGTTAGGAATGAGCAGTTCTTC

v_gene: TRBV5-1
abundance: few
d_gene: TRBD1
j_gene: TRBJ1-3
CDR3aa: CASSFYGVTGGSGNTIYF
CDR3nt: TGCGCCAGCAGCTTCTATGGTGTGACAGGGGGTTCTGGAAACACCATATATTTT

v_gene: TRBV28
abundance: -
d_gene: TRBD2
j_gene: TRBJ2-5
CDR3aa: CASSPGTSGRAVETQYF
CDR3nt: TGTGCCAGCAGTCCGGGGACTAGCGGGAGGGCCGTTGAGACCCAGTACTTC

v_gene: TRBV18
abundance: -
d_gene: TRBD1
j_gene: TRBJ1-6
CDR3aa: CASSPFWGQGNSPLHF
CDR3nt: TGTGCCAGCTCACCCTTTTGGGGACAGGGAAATTCACCCCTCCACTTT

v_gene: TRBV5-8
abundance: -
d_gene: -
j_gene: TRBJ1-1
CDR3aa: CASSFRTDLLNTEAFF
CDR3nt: TGTGCCAGCAGCTTTAGGACAGATCTTTTGAACACTGAAGCTTTCTTT

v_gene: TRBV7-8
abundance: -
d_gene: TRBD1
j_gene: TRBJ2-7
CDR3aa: CASSWDSSYEQYF
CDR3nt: TGTGCCAGCAGTTGGGACAGTTCCTACGAGCAGTACTTC

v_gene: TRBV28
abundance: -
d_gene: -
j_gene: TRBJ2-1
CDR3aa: CASSSDSPGEQFF
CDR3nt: TGTGCCAGCAGTTCAGATTCTCCGGGTGAGCAGTTCTTC

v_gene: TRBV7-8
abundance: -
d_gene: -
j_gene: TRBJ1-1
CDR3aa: CASSLVRGTEAFF
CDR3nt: TGTGCCAGCAGCTTAGTTCGCGGCACTGAAGCTTTCTTT

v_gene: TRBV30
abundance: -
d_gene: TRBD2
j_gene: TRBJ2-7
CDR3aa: CAWSVGAGVYEQYF
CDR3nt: TGTGCCTGGAGTGTAGGGGCGGGAGTCTACGAGCAGTACTTC

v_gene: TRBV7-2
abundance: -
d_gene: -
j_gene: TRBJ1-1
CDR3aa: CASSLPISEAFF
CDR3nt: TGTGCCAGCAGCCTACCTATCTCTGAAGCTTTCTTT

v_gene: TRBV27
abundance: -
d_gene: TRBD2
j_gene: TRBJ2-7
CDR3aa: CASTLSAGGYEQYF
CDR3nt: TGTGCCAGCACCCTCTCAGCGGGAGGCTACGAGCAGTACTTC

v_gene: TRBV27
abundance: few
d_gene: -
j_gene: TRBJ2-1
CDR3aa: CASRGVAGGNIEFF
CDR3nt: -

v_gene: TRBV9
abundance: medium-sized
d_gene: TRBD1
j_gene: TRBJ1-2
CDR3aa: CASSVTQGAGYTF
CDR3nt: TGTGCCAGCAGCGTAACACAGGGGGCAGGCTACACCTTC

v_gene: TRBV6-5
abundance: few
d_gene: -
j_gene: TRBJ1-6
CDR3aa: CASSRHRSPLHF
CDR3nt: TGTGCCAGCAGTCGACATCGTTCACCCCTCCACTTT

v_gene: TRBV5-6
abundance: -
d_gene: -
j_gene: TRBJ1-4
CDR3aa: CASSLSRQGHEKLFF
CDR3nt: TGTGCCAGCAGTCTCTCGCGGCAGGGTCATGAAAAACTGTTTTTT

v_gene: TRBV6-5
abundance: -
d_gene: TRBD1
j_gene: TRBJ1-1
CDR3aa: CASGSTGVTEAFF
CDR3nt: TGTGCCAGCGGAAGTACAGGGGTCACTGAAGCTTTCTTT

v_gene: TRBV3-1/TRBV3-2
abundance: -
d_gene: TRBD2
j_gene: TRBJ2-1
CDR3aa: CASSQGLPSGYNEQFF
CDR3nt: TGTGCCAGCAGCCAAGGTTTGCCTAGCGGCTACAATGAGCAGTTCTTC

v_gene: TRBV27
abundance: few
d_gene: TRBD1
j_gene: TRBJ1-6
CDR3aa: CASRRTGYNSPLHF
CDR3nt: TGTGCCAGCAGAAGGACAGGTTATAATTCACCCCTCCACTTT

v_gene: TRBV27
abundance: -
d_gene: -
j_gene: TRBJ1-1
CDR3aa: CASSLSPFNTEAFF
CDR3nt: TGTGCCAGCAGTTTATCTCCATTCAACACTGAAGCTTTCTTT

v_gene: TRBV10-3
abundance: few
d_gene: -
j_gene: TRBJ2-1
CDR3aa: CAISERLVSNEQFF
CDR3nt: TGTGCCATCAGCGAACGACTAGTTTCCAATGAGCAGTTCTTC

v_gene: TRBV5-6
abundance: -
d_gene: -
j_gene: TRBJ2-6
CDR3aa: CASSLTVRSGANVLTF
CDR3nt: TGTGCCAGCAGCCTGACAGTTCGGTCTGGGGCCAACGTCCTGACTTTC

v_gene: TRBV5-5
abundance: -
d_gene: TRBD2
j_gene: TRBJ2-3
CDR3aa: CASSLSGTSGRPDTQYF
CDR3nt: TGTGCCAGCAGCTTGTCCGGGACTAGCGGGAGACCAGATACGCAGTATTTT

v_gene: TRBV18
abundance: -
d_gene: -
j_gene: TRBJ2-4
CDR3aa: CASSPGSQDGQNIQYF
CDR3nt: TGTGCCAGCTCACCAGGCAGTCAAGATGGGCAAAACATTCAGTACTTC

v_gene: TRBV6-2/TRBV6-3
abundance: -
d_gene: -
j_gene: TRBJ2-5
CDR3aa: CASSYTPGQWQETQYF
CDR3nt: TGTGCCAGCAGTTACACCCCGGGACAATGGCAAGAGACCCAGTACTTC

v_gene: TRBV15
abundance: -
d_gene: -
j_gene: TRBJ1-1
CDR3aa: CATSRDPPGSNTEAFF
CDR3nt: TGTGCCACCAGCAGAGACCCCCCCGGGTCGAACACTGAAGCTTTCTTT

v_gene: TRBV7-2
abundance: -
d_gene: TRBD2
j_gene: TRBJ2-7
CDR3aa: CASLPGGISYEQYF
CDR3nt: TGTGCCAGCTTACCGGGAGGCATCTCCTACGAGCAGTACTTC

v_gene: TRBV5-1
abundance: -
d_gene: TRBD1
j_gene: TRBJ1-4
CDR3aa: CASSPLGTDNEKLFF
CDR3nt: TGCGCCAGCAGCCCCTTGGGGACAGATAATGAAAAACTGTTTTTT

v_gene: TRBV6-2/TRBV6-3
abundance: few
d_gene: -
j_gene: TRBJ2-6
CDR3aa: CASSLVQGANVLTF
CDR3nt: TGTGCCAGCAGTTTGGTCCAGGGGGCCAACGTCCTGACTTTC

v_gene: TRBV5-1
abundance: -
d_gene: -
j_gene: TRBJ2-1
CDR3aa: CASSLDMSSYNEQFF
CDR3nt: TGCGCCAGCAGCTTGGATATGAGCTCCTACAATGAGCAGTTCTTC

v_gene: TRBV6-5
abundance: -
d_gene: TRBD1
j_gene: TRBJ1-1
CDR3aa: CASVRGLGTEAFF
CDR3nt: TGTGCCAGCGTTAGGGGGCTAGGCACTGAAGCTTTCTTT

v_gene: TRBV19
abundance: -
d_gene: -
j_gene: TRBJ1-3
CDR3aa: CASSILRSSGNTIYF
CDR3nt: TGTGCCAGTAGTATTCTCCGGAGCTCTGGAAACACCATATATTTT

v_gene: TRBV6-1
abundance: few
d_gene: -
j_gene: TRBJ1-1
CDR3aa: CASSEQGITEAFF
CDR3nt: TGTGCCAGCAGTGAGCAGGGGATCACTGAAGCTTTCTTT

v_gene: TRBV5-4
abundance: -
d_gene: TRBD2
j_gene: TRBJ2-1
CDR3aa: CASSLAVAGDNEQFF
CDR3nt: TGTGCCAGCAGCTTGGCGGTAGCGGGAGACAATGAGCAGTTCTTC

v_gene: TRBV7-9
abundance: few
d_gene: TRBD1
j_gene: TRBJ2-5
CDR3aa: CASSLGQGFGETQYF
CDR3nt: TGTGCCAGCAGCTTGGGACAGGGATTTGGAGAGACCCAGTACTTC

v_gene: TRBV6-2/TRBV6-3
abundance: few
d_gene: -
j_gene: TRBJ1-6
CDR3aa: CASRPSTGAGGRYNSPLHF
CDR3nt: TGTGCCAGCAGACCTTCGACAGGAGCCGGAGGCCGATATAATTCACCCCTCCACTTT

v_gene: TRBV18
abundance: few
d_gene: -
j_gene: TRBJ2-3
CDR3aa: CASSPRQGTTDTQYF
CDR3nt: TGTGCCAGCTCACCACGTCAGGGGACCACAGATACGCAGTATTTT

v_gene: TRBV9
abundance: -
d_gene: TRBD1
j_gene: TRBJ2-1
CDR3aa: CASSVGGQGNEQFF
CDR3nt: TGTGCCAGCAGCGTAGGGGGACAGGGCAATGAGCAGTTCTTC

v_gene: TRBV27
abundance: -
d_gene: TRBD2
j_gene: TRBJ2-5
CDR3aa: CASSARTSMGETQYF
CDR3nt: TGTGCCAGCAGCGCCAGGACTAGTATGGGCGAGACCCAGTACTTC